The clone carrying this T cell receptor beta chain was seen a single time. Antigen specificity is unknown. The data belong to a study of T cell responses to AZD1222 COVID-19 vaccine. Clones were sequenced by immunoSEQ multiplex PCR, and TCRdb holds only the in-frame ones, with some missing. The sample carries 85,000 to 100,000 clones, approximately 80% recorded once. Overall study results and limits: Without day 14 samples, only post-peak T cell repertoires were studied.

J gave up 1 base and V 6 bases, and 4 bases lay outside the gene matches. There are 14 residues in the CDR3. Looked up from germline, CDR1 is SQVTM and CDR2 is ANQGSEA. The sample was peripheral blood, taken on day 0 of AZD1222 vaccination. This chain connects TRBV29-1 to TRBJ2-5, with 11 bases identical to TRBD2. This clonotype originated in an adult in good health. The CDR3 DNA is TGCAGCGTATCCGGGACTAGCGGCCAAGAGACCCAGTACTTC. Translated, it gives CSVSGTSGQETQYF. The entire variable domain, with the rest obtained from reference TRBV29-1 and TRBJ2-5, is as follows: SAVISQKPSRDICQRGTSLTIQCQVDSQVTMMFWYRQQPGQSLTLIATANQGSEATYESGFVIDKFPISRPNLTFSTLTVSNMSPEDSSIYLCSVSGTSGQETQYFGPGTRLLVL.